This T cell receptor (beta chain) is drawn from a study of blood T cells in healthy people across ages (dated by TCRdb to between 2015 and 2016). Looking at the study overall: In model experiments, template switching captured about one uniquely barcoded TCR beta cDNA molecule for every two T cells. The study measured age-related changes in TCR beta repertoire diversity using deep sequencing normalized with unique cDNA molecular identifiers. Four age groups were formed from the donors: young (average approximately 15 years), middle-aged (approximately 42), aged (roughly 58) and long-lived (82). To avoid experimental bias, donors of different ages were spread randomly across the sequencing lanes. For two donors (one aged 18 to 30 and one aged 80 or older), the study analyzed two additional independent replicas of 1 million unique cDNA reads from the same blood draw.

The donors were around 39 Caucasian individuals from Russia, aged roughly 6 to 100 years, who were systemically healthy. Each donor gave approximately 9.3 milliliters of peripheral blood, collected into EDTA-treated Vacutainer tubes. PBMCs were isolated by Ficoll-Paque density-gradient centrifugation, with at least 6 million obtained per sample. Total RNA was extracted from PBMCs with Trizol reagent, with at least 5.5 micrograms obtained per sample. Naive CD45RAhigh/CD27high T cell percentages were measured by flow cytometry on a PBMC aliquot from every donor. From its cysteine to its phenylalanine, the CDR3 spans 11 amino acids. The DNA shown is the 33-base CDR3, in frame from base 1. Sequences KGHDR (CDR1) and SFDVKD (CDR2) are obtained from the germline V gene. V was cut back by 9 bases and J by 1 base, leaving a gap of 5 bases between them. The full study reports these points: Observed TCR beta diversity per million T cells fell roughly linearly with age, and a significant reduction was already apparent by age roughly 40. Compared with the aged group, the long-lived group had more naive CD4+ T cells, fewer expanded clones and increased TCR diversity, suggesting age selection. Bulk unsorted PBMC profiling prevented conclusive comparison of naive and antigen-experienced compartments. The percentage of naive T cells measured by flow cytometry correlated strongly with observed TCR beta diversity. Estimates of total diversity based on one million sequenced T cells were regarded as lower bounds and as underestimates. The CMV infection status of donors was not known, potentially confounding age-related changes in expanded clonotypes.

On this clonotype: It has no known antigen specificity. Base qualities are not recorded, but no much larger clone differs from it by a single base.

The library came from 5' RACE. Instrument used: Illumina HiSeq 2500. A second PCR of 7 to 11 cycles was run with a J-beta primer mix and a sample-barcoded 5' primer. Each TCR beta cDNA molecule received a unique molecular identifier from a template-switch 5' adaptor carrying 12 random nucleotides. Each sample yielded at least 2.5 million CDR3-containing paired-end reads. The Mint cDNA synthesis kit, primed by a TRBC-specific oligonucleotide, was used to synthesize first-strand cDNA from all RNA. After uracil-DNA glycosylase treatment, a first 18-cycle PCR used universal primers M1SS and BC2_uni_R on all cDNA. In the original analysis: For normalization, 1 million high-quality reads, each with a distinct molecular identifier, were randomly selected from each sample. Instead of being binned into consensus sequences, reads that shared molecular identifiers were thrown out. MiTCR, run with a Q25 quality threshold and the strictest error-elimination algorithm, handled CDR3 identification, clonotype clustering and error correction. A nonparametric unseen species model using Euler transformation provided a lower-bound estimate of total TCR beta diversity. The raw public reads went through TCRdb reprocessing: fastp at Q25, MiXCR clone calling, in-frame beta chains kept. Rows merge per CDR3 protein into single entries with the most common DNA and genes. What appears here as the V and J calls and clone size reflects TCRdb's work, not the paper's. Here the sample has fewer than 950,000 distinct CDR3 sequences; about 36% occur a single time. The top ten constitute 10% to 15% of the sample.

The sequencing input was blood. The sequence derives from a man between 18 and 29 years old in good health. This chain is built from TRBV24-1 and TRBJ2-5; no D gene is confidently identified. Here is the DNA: TGTGCCACCCAATTCCAAGAGACCCAGTACTTC. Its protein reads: CATQFQETQYF.